Below, 29 T cell receptor beta chains from the same sample are listed, as sequenced in a study of beta chain features in type 1 diabetes. Whole-study findings and limits: Patients with Type 1 diabetes showed moderately but significantly shorter TCRB CDR3s in all four CD4+ subsets.

Expressed TCRB transcripts were sequenced because the entire RNA isolate underwent reverse transcription. TCRdb's table, derived via immunoSEQ multiplex PCR, lists solely in-frame clones and lacks some. The sample records some 640,000 clones, over 13% being singletons. Their target antigens are unknown. What was sequenced was naive CD4+ T cells from blood. Receptor source: a man aged 18-30 years with type 1 diabetes.

Worth noting for this clone: Other DNA sequences in the same sample also yield this CDR3. The V gene is TRBV29-1, the J gene TRBJ1-4; tentative D call: TRBD1 (6 bases). CDR1 is SQVTM and CDR2 is ANQGSEA in the germline V gene. The CDR3 extends over 12 amino acids. V dropped 7 bases and J dropped 4 bases, with 10 bases sitting between them. This CDR3 reads CSAGQSNEKLFF. The DNA for the CDR3 is TGCAGCGCAGGACAGAGTAATGAAAAACTGTTTTTT.

Only one count was recorded for this clone. The rearrangement uses TRBV10-2 and TRBJ2-7; no firm D call. Trimming removed 3 bases from V and 3 bases from J, with 9 bases in between. The CDR3 consists of 13 residues. CDR1 is WSHSY, CDR2 SAAADI, per germline. The CDR3 loop is CASSETDRYEQYF. DNA for the CDR3: TGCGCCAGCAGTGAAACCGACCGCTACGAGCAGTACTTC.

This clone has a handful of counts. The rearrangement uses TRBV4-1 and TRBJ2-5; D possibly matches TRBD1 or TRBD2 (5 bases each). In germline, CDR1 is MGHRA, CDR2 YSYEKL. There are 15 residues in the CDR3. V lost 3 bases to trimming and J lost 4 bases, with 15 bases between them. The CDR3 DNA follows: TGCGCCAGCAGCCAGGCCGGGACCGGAGGAGAGACCCAGTACTTC. This translates into CASSQAGTGGETQYF.

CDR3 DNA: TGCGCCAGCAGCTTGTCGACTAGCTGGGAGACCCAGTACTTC. Residues: CASSLSTSWETQYF. This chain joins TRBV5-1 and TRBJ2-5, with TRBD2 matching over 7 bases. This CDR3 spans 14 amino acids. V shed 1 base, J shed 5 bases, and the junction held 5 bases outside the gene matches. In germline, CDR1 is SGHRS, CDR2 YFSETQ.

In its sample, this clone was seen a few times. The chain recombines TRBV2 with TRBJ2-3; D unclear. V lost 3 bases and J lost 6, with 13 bases in between. CDR1 and CDR2 from the germline V gene are SNHLY and FYNNEI. The CDR3 sequence is 14 residues long. The CDR3 spells CASSDNLGGDTQYF. The CDR3 DNA sequence: TGTGCCAGCAGTGATAACCTAGGTGGCGATACGCAGTATTTT.

The rearrangement uses TRBV27 and TRBJ1-1; D possibly corresponds to TRBD1 (6 bases). CDR1 is MNHEY and CDR2 is SMNVEV in the germline V gene (reference sequence). The CDR3 has 16 residues. The V and J ends lost 5 bases and 1 base respectively, with 17 bases between them. DNA for the CDR3: TGTGCCAGCAGTGAGAACAGGGTTAAGGGGAACACTGAAGCTTTCTTT. It yields the protein CASSENRVKGNTEAFF.

There are a few counts of this clone. CDR3 DNA sequence: TGTGCCAGCAGTTACTCGGCGGGGGGTCAAGAGACCCAGTACTTC. Its translation: CASSYSAGGQETQYF. The rearrangement links TRBV6-5 to TRBJ2-5; TRBD2 aligns across 8 bases. V lost 0 bases, J lost 2 bases, and 2 bases stayed unmatched. This CDR3 spans 15 amino acids. Germline V gene lookup returns CDR1 MNHEY and CDR2 SVGAGI.

This chain connects TRBV6-1 to TRBJ2-1; 9 bases are shared with TRBD1. CDR3 length: 15 residues. V lost 6 bases and J lost 10; bases outside the gene matches: 13. CDR1 and CDR2 (germline): MNHNS, SASEGT. The CDR3 DNA follows: TGTGCCAGCAGAGGGTACGGGACAGGGACATGGGAGCAGTTCTTC. Its translation: CASRGYGTGTWEQFF.

This clone was observed a handful of times. The chain couples TRBV29-1 to TRBJ2-5, with TRBD2 identical over 13 bases. Germline-derived CDR1 and CDR2 are SQVTM and ANQGSEA. The CDR3 has 13 amino acids. Trimming at V came to 6 bases and at J to 5 bases, leaving 3 bases not matched to a gene. In nucleotides, the CDR3 is TGCAGCGTCCGACTAGCGGGAGGCGAGACCCAGTACTTC. This gives the protein CSVRLAGGETQYF.

This clone was detected only a few times. The rearrangement links TRBV7-9 to TRBJ1-4; TRBD1 matches 11 bases. The CDR3 runs 14 residues. After removal of 4 bases from V and 8 bases from J, the junction contained 3 bases not matched to a gene. The germline V gene has CDR1 SEHNR and CDR2 FQNEAQ (reference sequence). Here the CDR3 reads CASSSGQGAEKLFF. The CDR3 nucleotides are TGTGCCAGCAGCTCCGGACAGGGGGCAGAAAAACTGTTTTTT.

The rearrangement joins TRBV9 to TRBJ2-1, with a weak D call TRBD1 (6 bases). Germline CDR1 reads SGDLS; CDR2 reads YYNGEE. The CDR3 contains 13 residues. The V gene lost 4 bases and the J gene lost 12 bases, with 17 bases spanning the gap. The CDR3 DNA is TGTGCCAGCAGCTCATCAGGGGTCAGGAGGCAGTTCTTC. This translates into CASSSSGVRRQFF.

V gene TRBV25-1 combines with J gene TRBJ1-1; D is perhaps TRBD1 (6 bases). This CDR3 contains 16 residues. Per germline, CDR1 MGHDK and CDR2 SYGVNS. Trimming pared 0 bases from V and 6 bases from J, leaving 17 bases between. CDR3 loop: CASSEYGAGDHAEAFF. DNA for the CDR3: TGTGCCAGCAGTGAATATGGGGCAGGGGATCATGCTGAAGCTTTCTTT.

The J gene is TRBJ1-1, the V gene TRBV30, with 12 bases lining up with TRBD1. CDR1 and CDR2 (germline): GTSNPN, SVGIG (reference sequence). J lost 8 bases, V lost 2 bases, and 9 bases had no gene match. There are 15 residues in the CDR3. CDR3 nucleotide sequence: TGTGCCTGGAGTCCTCCCGGGACAGGGGGCTTGGAAGCTTTCTTT. Translation: CAWSPPGTGGLEAFF.

This rearrangement joins TRBV4-1 to TRBJ2-1; D could derive from TRBD1 or TRBD2 (5 bases each). From germline, CDR1 is MGHRA and CDR2 YSYEKL. The CDR3 has 17 amino acids. V was shortened by 0 bases and J by 4 bases, with 16 bases between the two germline ends. For the CDR3, the DNA is TGCGCCAGCAGCCAAGATCATGGGACGGAGAAATACAATGAGCAGTTCTTC. Its translation is CASSQDHGTEKYNEQFF.

The rearrangement joins TRBV7-9 to TRBJ2-1; D possibly corresponds to TRBD2 (6 bases). Germline values: CDR1 SEHNR, CDR2 FQNEAQ (reference sequence). The CDR3 extends over 14 amino acids. Trimming left V 1 base short and J 5 bases short, with 9 bases between. DNA for the CDR3: TGTGCCAGCAGCTTAGTAGCGGCGGACAATGAGCAGTTCTTC. Amino acid sequence: CASSLVAADNEQFF. The full variable domain, with the rest looked up from reference TRBV7-9 and TRBJ2-1, is DTGVSQNPRHKITKRGQNVTFRCDPISEHNRLYWYRQTLGQGPEFLTYFQNEAQLEKSRLLSDRFSAERPKGSFSTLEIQRTEQGDSAMYLCASSLVAADNEQFFGPGTRLTVL.

The V call is TRBV9, the J call TRBJ2-1; 7 nucleotides match TRBD2. V lost 3 bases to trimming and J lost 3 bases; unmatched junction nucleotides: 3. The CDR3 extends over 14 amino acids. Germline assignment: CDR1 SGDLS and CDR2 YYNGEE. The CDR3 region has the DNA TGTGCCAGCAGCGCCCGGGACTACTACAATGAGCAGTTCTTC. Translation gives CASSARDYYNEQFF.

This clone was counted only a few times. Additional DNA sequences in this sample encode the identical CDR3. The chain links TRBV4-2 to TRBJ1-1; D ambiguous. Germline V gene data show CDR1 as LGHNA and CDR2 as YNFKEQ. The V gene lost 0 bases and the J gene lost 0 bases, with 2 bases spanning the gap. This CDR3 region has 13 residues. The CDR3 loop is CASSQDMNTEAFF. For the CDR3, the DNA is TGTGCCAGCAGCCAAGATATGAACACTGAAGCTTTCTTT.

The CDR3 DNA reads TGTGCCAGCCACTTGCTGGGGGCCTTAAGGGAGACCCAGTACTTC. It specifies CASHLLGALRETQYF. The V and J genes are TRBV7-2 and TRBJ2-5, with D possibly being TRBD1 (6 bases). The V gene's germline CDR1 is SGHTA and CDR2 FQGNSA. Trimming took off 8 bases at V and 5 bases at J, with 21 bases between the two ends. The CDR3 spans 15 residues.

This clone was detected only a few times. The chain employs TRBV5-6 and TRBJ1-2; D remains ambiguous. V dropped 4 bases and J dropped 5 bases, with 12 bases sitting between them. The V gene's germline CDR1 is SGHDT and CDR2 YYEEEE. The CDR3 has 13 amino acids. The CDR3 DNA reads as TGTGCCAGCAGCGCCCCTTCCTCTTATGGCTACACCTTC. Its translation is CASSAPSSYGYTF. The full variable domain, its missing parts supplied by reference TRBV5-6 and TRBJ1-2, is DAGVTQSPTHLIKTRGQQVTLRCSPKSGHDTVSWYQQALGQGPQFIFQYYEEEERQRGNFPDRFSGHQFPNYSSELNVNALLLGDSALYLCASSAPSSYGYTFGSGTRLTVV.

The rearrangement joins TRBV6-6 to TRBJ1-4; 9 bases line up with TRBD1. This CDR3 has 14 residues. V trimming: 6 bases; J trimming: 7 bases; junction bases outside the gene matches: 6. Germline V lookup: CDR1 MNHNY, CDR2 SVGAGI (reference sequence). The CDR3 DNA is TGTGCCAGCAGCCTACAGGGGGCCGGTGAAAAACTGTTTTTT. It yields the protein CASSLQGAGEKLFF.

The DNA of the CDR3 is TGTGCCAGCAGCCAGGGGCGGGAGATCACAGATACGCAGTATTTT. It is translated as CASSQGREITDTQYF. The rearrangement links TRBV7-2 to TRBJ2-3; D may be TRBD2 (7 bases). The CDR3 spans 15 residues. Trimming took 5 bases from V and 2 from J, leaving 14 bases between them. In germline, CDR1 is SGHTA, CDR2 FQGNSA.

V and J are TRBV4-3 and TRBJ1-2, with D possibly TRBD1 on 5 matching bases. There are 15 residues in the CDR3. Looked up from germline, CDR1 is LGHNA and CDR2 is YSLEER. V lost 0 bases and J 4 bases, leaving 12 bases between the germline ends. In DNA form, the CDR3 reads TGCGCCAGCAGCCAAGATGGCAGGGAGGGCTATGGCTACACCTTC. Protein sequence: CASSQDGREGYGYTF.

This clone showed up just a few times. The genes are TRBV7-3 and TRBJ2-1; 10 nucleotides agree with TRBD2. The CDR3 is 15 amino acids. V shed 4 bases and J 6 bases; nucleotides not matched to a gene: 6. The germline CDR1 and CDR2 sequences are SGHTA and FQGTGA. This CDR3 reads CASSSLAGGTNEQFF. DNA of the CDR3: TGTGCCAGCAGCTCGTTAGCGGGGGGAACCAATGAGCAGTTCTTC.

The chain joins TRBV15 to TRBJ2-1, with 9 positions matching TRBD1. V trimming: 2 bases; J trimming: 3 bases; junction bases outside the gene matches: 5. The germline gives CDR1 LNHNV, CDR2 YYDKDF (reference sequence). CDR3 size: 16 residues. CDR3 residues: CATSRSGTGLYNEQFF. The CDR3 DNA reads TGTGCCACCAGCAGATCGGGGACAGGGCTCTACAATGAGCAGTTCTTC.

Only a few counts were recorded for this clone. V is TRBV9 and J is TRBJ2-3; 9 bases align to TRBD2. Germline assignment: CDR1 SGDLS and CDR2 YYNGEE. V lost 0 bases and J lost 1; bases outside the gene matches: 6. The CDR3 is 17 residues long. As DNA, the CDR3 is TGTGCCAGCAGCGTAGTCAACGGCGGGGGGGGCACAGATACGCAGTATTTT. Protein: CASSVVNGGGGTDTQYF.

The chain recombines TRBV10-3 with TRBJ1-1, with 11 nucleotides matching TRBD1. The CDR3 covers 13 residues. After removal of 10 bases from V and 3 bases from J, the junction contained 4 bases not matched to a gene. The germline CDR1 and CDR2 sequences are ENHRY and SYGVKD. The CDR3 loop is CATLGQGDTEAFF. In nucleotides, the CDR3 is TGTGCCACTCTGGGACAGGGGGACACTGAAGCTTTCTTT.

J is TRBJ2-7 and V is TRBV6-5; D unclear. V was clipped by 7 bases and J by 0 bases, with 13 bases between them. This CDR3 has 14 amino acids. CDR1 is MNHEY and CDR2 is SVGAGI in the germline V gene. CDR3 coding DNA: TGTGCCAGCATCCGGACCCTGAGCTCCTACGAGCAGTACTTC. Protein sequence: CASIRTLSSYEQYF.

The gene calls are TRBV6-6 and TRBJ2-3; D unresolved. The ends were cut back, 6 bases at V and 4 bases at J, with 14 bases in the middle. The germline CDR1 and CDR2 sequences are MNHNY and SVGAGI (reference sequence). This CDR3 contains 14 residues. The CDR3 sequence: CASSPTGRPDTQYF. The CDR3, as DNA: TGTGCCAGCAGCCCAACTGGCCGGCCAGATACGCAGTATTTT.

V is TRBV21-1 and J is TRBJ2-3; the table assigns TRBD2, which was not confirmed against the DNA. TRBV21-1 constitutes a pseudogene. The CDR3 consists of 15 residues. DNA of the CDR3: TGTGCCAGCAGCCAAAGGGAGGCTAGGACAGATACGCAGTATTTT. The encoded protein is CASSQREARTDTQYF.